These 23 T cell receptor beta chains came from one sample sequenced in a study of CD8+CD57+ T cells in acquired aplastic anemia. Genomic DNA acted as the template from which TCR beta VDJ combination and CDR3 sequence profiling were carried out. From the reads, TCRdb called clonotypes with MiXCR, one entry per CDR3 protein. The table records nearly 60,000 distinct CDR3 sequences, just over 55% of them present only once. Those patients picked for sequencing had displayed CD8+CD57+ cell expansion on flow cytometry. The sequenced sample consisted of sorted CD4+, CD8+, or CD8+CD57+ T cells (not recorded which) from PBMCs. The receptors shown here come from a human donor with aplastic anemia.

This clonotype was picked up one time. This sequence joins TRBV15 and TRBJ1-2, with D uncertain. Per the germline V gene, CDR1 is LNHNV and CDR2 is YYDKDF (reference sequence). This CDR3 comprises 15 residues. V was clipped by 3 bases and J by 10 bases, with 21 bases between them. In DNA form, the CDR3 reads TGTGCCACCAGCAGGGCTCTACATGGCCTCCTGGACTACACCTTC. Translating gives CATSRALHGLLDYTF.

This chain uses TRBV15 with TRBJ2-7; no firm D call. Trimming took 0 bases from V and 0 from J, leaving 12 bases between them. This CDR3 has 16 amino acids. CDR1 and CDR2 (germline): LNHNV, YYDKDF (reference sequence). CDR3 residues: CATSRDTGLSSYEQYF. The CDR3 DNA follows: TGTGCCACCAGCAGAGATACCGGGCTCAGCTCCTACGAGCAGTACTTC.

V gene TRBV2 combines with J gene TRBJ2-7, with D perhaps TRBD1 (6 bases). The CDR3 is 16 residues long. The V gene lost 5 bases and the J gene lost 0 bases, with 17 bases spanning the gap. Germline V CDR1 and CDR2: SNHLY, FYNNEI. In DNA form, the CDR3 reads TGTGCCAGCAGTTACTCGTCAGGGGAGTTCTCCTACGAGCAGTACTTC. Its translation is CASSYSSGEFSYEQYF.

The V call is TRBV9, the J call TRBJ1-4, with D unresolved. V lost 0 bases and J lost 5, with 5 bases in between. Germline CDR1 reads SGDLS; CDR2 reads YYNGEE. This CDR3 is 13 amino acids long. The CDR3 DNA reads as TGTGCCAGCAGCGTAGACGAGAATGAAAAACTGTTTTTT. Protein: CASSVDENEKLFF.

Comment on this clonotype: The germline gene is not matched at one end of the junction; a read error may be the cause. The chain links TRBV9 to TRBJ2-5; D may be TRBD2 (5 bases). Germline CDR1 reads SGDLS; CDR2 reads YYNGEE. The CDR3 is made up of 15 amino acids. The CDR3 coding sequence is TGCGCCAGCAGCGTTTTAGGCGGGCGGAAAGAGACCCGGTACTTC. Translated: CASSVLGGRKETRYF.

About this clonotype: A much larger clone lies a single base off, so this may be a read error. The chain links TRBV6-2 or TRBV6-3 to TRBJ2-1, with TRBD1 matching over 10 bases. V shed 6 bases and J 7 bases; nucleotides not matched to a gene: 9. The CDR3 spans 15 residues. From germline, CDR1 is MNHEY and CDR2 SVGEGT. The CDR3 here is CASRNVGQGRNEQFF. Here the CDR3 DNA reads TGTGCCAGCAGGAACGTGGGACAGGGGCGGAATGAGCAGTTCTTC.

The chain has TRBV2 and TRBJ1-5; D not resolved. V lost 2 bases and J 6 bases, leaving 8 bases between the germline ends. CDR1 is SNHLY and CDR2 is FYNNEI in the germline V gene. The length of the CDR3 is 13 residues. The CDR3, as DNA: TGTGCCAGCAGTGAAAGGTCTGGTCAGCCCCAGCATTTT. This sequence encodes CASSERSGQPQHF.

This sequence joins TRBV12-3 or TRBV12-4 and TRBJ2-5; 12 positions match TRBD1. The tail of the sequence fits TRBJ2-1 better, so the J call may be wrong. The CDR3 spans 14 residues. The CDR3 coding sequence is TGTGCCAGCAGTCTGGGACAGGGGGCCCATGAGCAGTTCTTC. The encoded protein is CASSLGQGAHEQFF.

CDR3 coding DNA: TGCGCCAGCAGCATCTGGGACTTGACAGATACGCAGTATTTT. It specifies CASSIWDLTDTQYF. The chain uses TRBV5-1 and TRBJ2-3; D might be TRBD2 (6 bases). V lost 4 bases and J 3 bases, leaving 12 bases between the germline ends. Germline V lookup: CDR1 SGHRS, CDR2 YFSETQ. The CDR3 spans 14 residues.

This clonotype occurred many times. The rearrangement joins TRBV2 to TRBJ2-5; TRBD2 might be the D (6 bases). Germline values: CDR1 SNHLY, CDR2 FYNNEI. V dropped 8 bases and J dropped 3 bases, with 16 bases sitting between them. The CDR3 totals 14 residues. The CDR3 protein is CASLEYRGEETQYF. CDR3 nucleotides: TGTGCCAGCTTAGAATATCGCGGGGAAGAGACCCAGTACTTC.

The J gene is TRBJ1-6, the V gene TRBV10-3; D is undetermined. The ends were cut back, 9 bases at V and 7 bases at J, with 4 bases in the middle. This CDR3 contains 10 residues. CDR1 ENHRY and CDR2 SYGVKD come from the germline V gene. CDR3 nucleotides: TGTGCCATTGGGAATTCACCCCTCCACTTT. The encoded protein is CAIGNSPLHF.

The chain combines TRBV4-1 with TRBJ1-4; tentatively, D is TRBD1 (6 bases). This CDR3 comprises 14 residues. CDR1 and CDR2 (germline): MGHRA, YSYEKL. V was clipped by 3 bases and J by 8 bases, with 13 bases between them. The CDR3 spells CASSHWTVLEKLFF. CDR3 in DNA: TGCGCCAGCAGCCACTGGACAGTATTGGAAAAACTGTTTTTT.

V usage is TRBV10-3 and J usage is TRBJ1-2; D is possibly TRBD1 (5 bases). Trimming cost V 4 bases and J 4 bases, with 13 bases left between them. The germline gives CDR1 ENHRY, CDR2 SYGVKD. This CDR3 spans 14 amino acids. Here the CDR3 DNA reads TGTGCCATCAGTGGCCTATCTAGGGGCTATGGCTACACCTTC. This encodes CAISGLSRGYGYTF.

This clonotype is termed medium-sized. The chain couples TRBV2 to TRBJ2-5, with D possibly TRBD1 on 6 matching bases. The V end lost 3 bases, the J end lost 3 bases, and 8 bases lay between the germline ends. Germline assignment: CDR1 SNHLY and CDR2 FYNNEI. This CDR3 region has 13 residues. CDR3 nucleotides: TGTGCCAGCAGTGAGTGGACAGAAGAGACCCAGTACTTC. This gives the protein CASSEWTEETQYF.

The rearrangement joins TRBV7-9 to TRBJ1-5; D gene ambiguous. V dropped 10 bases and J dropped 9 bases, with 13 bases sitting between them. The CDR3 runs 11 residues. Germline-derived CDR1 and CDR2 are SEHNR and FQNEAQ (reference sequence). The CDR3 sequence is CATSDLVPQHF. The CDR3 DNA reads TGTGCCACCAGTGATTTGGTGCCCCAGCATTTT.

This clonotype qualifies as medium-sized (0.01 to 0.1%). V usage is TRBV10-3 and J usage is TRBJ2-2, with D hard to call. The V end was cut by 4 bases, the J end by 4 bases, with 10 bases between. CDR1 and CDR2 from the germline V gene are ENHRY and SYGVKD. CDR3 length: 14 residues. CDR3 sequence: CAISGVMGTGELFF. In DNA, the CDR3 is TGTGCCATCAGTGGGGTCATGGGCACCGGGGAGCTGTTTTTT.

The V gene is TRBV20-1, the J gene TRBJ2-7, with TRBD2 matching 7 bases. The V gene end was trimmed by 5 bases and the J gene end by 4 bases; junction bases not matched to a gene: 5. There are 12 residues in the CDR3. Germline V gene data show CDR1 as DFQATT and CDR2 as SNEGSKA (reference sequence). CDR3 amino acids: CSALRGVYEQYF. CDR3 in DNA: TGCAGTGCTCTACGGGGGGTTTACGAGCAGTACTTC.

The rearrangement links TRBV29-1 to TRBJ2-7; D is perhaps TRBD1 or TRBD2 (6 bases each). The V gene's germline CDR1 is SQVTM and CDR2 ANQGSEA. Between the trimmed V and J ends, which lost 7 bases and 5 bases, there was a span of 12 bases. The CDR3 consists of 11 residues. CDR3 residues: CSARGQDEQYF. For the CDR3, the DNA is TGCAGCGCCCGGGGGCAGGACGAGCAGTACTTC.

The chain has TRBV12-3 or TRBV12-4 and TRBJ1-1, with 7 bases that match TRBD1. The CDR3 is 15 residues long. Trimming removed 6 bases from V and 2 bases from J; junction bases left unmatched: 9. In DNA form, the CDR3 reads TGTGCCAGCAGCCTAATGGGACAGACAAACACTGAAGCTTTCTTT. Translated: CASSLMGQTNTEAFF.

This clonotype appeared many times. The CDR3 protein is CASSGTLGYTF. CDR3 nucleotides: TGTGCCAGCAGTGGTACCCTTGGCTACACCTTC. V and J are TRBV2 and TRBJ1-2; D remains ambiguous. The germline V gene encodes CDR1 SNHLY and CDR2 FYNNEI. The V and J ends lost 4 bases and 7 bases respectively, with 7 bases between them. The CDR3 runs 11 residues.

The V gene is TRBV24-1, the J gene TRBJ1-2; D unresolved. V was clipped by 3 bases and J by 6 bases, with 4 bases between them. CDR3 length equals 11 residues. Per the germline V gene, CDR1 is KGHDR and CDR2 is SFDVKD. This CDR3 is CATSDRNGYTF. The CDR3 nucleotides read TGTGCCACCAGTGATCGAAATGGCTACACCTTC.

This rearrangement joins TRBV5-4 to TRBJ2-3, with 7 bases matching TRBD1. The germline V gene has CDR1 SGHNT and CDR2 YYREEE (reference sequence). Trimming took 0 bases from V and 0 from J; bases not matched to a gene: 10. This CDR3 comprises 18 residues. The CDR3 sequence is CASSLGTWDRWSTDTQYF. CDR3 DNA sequence: TGTGCCAGCAGCTTGGGGACCTGGGACAGATGGAGCACAGATACGCAGTATTTT.

The chain has TRBV29-1 and TRBJ2-1; D might be TRBD1 or TRBD2, each matching 5 bases. Germline V gene data show CDR1 as SQVTM and CDR2 as ANQGSEA. The CDR3 consists of 13 residues. Trimming cost V 4 bases and J 7 bases, with 14 bases left between them. The CDR3 region is CSVVFGGTNEQFF. The CDR3 DNA is TGCAGCGTTGTGTTTGGTGGGACGAATGAGCAGTTCTTC.